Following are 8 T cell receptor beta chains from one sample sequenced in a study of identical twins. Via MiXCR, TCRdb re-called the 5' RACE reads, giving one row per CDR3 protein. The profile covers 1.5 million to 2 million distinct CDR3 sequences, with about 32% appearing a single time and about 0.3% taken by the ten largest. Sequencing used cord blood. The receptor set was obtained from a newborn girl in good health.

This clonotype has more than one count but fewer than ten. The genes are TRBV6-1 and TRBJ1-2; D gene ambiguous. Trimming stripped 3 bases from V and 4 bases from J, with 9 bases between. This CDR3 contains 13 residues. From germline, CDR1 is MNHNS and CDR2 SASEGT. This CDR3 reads CASSDRQFYGYTF. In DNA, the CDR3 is TGTGCCAGCAGTGATCGTCAGTTCTATGGCTACACCTTC.

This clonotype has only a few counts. CDR3 protein: CASSEVWAADYGYTF. Here the CDR3 DNA reads TGTGCCAGCAGTGAAGTTTGGGCAGCCGATTATGGCTACACCTTC. The chain carries TRBV2 and TRBJ1-2; D is unclear. The CDR3 extends over 15 amino acids. V shed 1 base and J shed 5 bases, with 14 bases lying between them. CDR1 SNHLY and CDR2 FYNNEI come from the germline V gene.

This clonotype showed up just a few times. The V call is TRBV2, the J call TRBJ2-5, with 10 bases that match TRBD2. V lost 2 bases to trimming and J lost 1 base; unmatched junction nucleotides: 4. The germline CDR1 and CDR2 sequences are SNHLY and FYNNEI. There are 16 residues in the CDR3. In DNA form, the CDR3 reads TGTGCCAGCAGTGAAAATAGCGGGAGGCGCCAAGAGACCCAGTACTTC. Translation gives CASSENSGRRQETQYF. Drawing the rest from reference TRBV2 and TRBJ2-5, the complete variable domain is EPEVTQTPSHQVTQMGQEVILRCVPISNHLYFYWYRQILGQKVEFLVSFYNNEISEKSEIFDDQFSVERPDGSNFTLKIRSTKLEDSAMYFCASSENSGRRQETQYFGPGTRLLVL.

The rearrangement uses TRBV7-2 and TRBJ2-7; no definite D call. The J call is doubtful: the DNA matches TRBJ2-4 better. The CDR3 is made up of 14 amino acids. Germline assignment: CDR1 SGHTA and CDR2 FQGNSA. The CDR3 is CASSPGDLRNIQYF. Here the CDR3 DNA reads TGTGCCAGCAGCCCCGGTGATTTACGAAACATTCAGTACTTC.

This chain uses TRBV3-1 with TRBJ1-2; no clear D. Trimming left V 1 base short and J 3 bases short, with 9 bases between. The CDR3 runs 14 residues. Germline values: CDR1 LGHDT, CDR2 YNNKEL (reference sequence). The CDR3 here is CASSQVGSHYGYTF. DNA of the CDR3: TGTGCCAGCAGCCAAGTCGGCAGCCACTATGGCTACACCTTC.

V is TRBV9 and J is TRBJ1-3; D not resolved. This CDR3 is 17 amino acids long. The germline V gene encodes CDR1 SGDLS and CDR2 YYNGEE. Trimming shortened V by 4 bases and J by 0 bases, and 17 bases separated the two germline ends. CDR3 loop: CASSPSVPAGSGNTIYF. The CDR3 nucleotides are TGTGCCAGCAGCCCGAGTGTCCCAGCAGGCTCTGGAAACACCATATATTTT.

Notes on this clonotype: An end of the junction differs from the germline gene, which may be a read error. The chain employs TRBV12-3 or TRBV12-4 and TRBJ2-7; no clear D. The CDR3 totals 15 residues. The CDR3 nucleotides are TGTGCCAGCAGTTTATCGGGTACGACGACTGGCGAGCAGTCCTTC. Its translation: CASSLSGTTTGEQSF.

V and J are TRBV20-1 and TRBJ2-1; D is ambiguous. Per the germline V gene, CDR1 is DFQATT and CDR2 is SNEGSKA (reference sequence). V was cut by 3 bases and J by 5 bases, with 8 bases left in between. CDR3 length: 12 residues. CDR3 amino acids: CSARRLHNEQFF. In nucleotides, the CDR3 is TGCAGTGCTAGGCGTCTCCACAATGAGCAGTTCTTC.